These 32 T cell receptor beta chains were all obtained from the same sample, sequenced in a study of blood T cells in healthy people across ages. The second PCR ran roughly 7 to 12 cycles with a sample-barcoded 5' primer and J-beta primers. Via MiXCR, TCRdb re-called the 5' RACE reads, giving one row per CDR3 protein. The table records about 1.5 million distinct CDR3 sequences, around 40% of them present only once. What was sequenced was blood. Source of these receptors: a woman younger than 35 in good health.

This clonotype turned up a few times. This chain connects TRBV7-4 to TRBJ2-7, with D possibly TRBD2 on 7 matching bases. Germline lookup yields CDR1 SGHVT and CDR2 SQSDAQ. The CDR3 loop spans 15 amino acids. V lost 6 bases and J lost 4, with 19 bases in between. Here the CDR3 reads CASSPRGGVRYEQYF. CDR3 in DNA: TGTGCCAGCAGTCCCCGAGGGGGGGTCCGGTACGAGCAGTACTTC.

To note about this clonotype: The junction and the germline gene differ at one end; a read error may be behind it. J is TRBJ2-3 and V is TRBV12-3 or TRBV12-4; D is uncertain. CDR3 length: 14 residues. CDR3 loop: CVSSFAYGPDTQYF. The CDR3 nucleotides read TGTGTCAGCAGTTTCGCCTATGGGCCAGATACGCAGTATTTT.

The rearrangement joins TRBV7-2 to TRBJ1-2; D unclear. The V gene's germline CDR1 is SGHTA and CDR2 FQGNSA. The CDR3 covers 10 residues. With 5 bases removed from V and 8 bases from J, the gap between germline ends came to 6 bases. The CDR3 coding sequence is TGTGCCAGCAGCCGGAGCGGCTACACCTTC. It encodes CASSRSGYTF.

This clonotype was seen many times. CDR3 in amino acids: CASSLDTTYEQYF. In DNA form, the CDR3 reads TGCGCCAGCAGCTTGGACACCACCTACGAGCAGTACTTC. The chain recombines TRBV5-1 with TRBJ2-7; D call uncertain. CDR1 is SGHRS and CDR2 is YFSETQ in the germline V gene. The CDR3 has 13 amino acids. Trimming took off 0 bases at V and 2 bases at J, with 6 bases between the two ends.

The V call is TRBV13, the J call TRBJ2-7, with D perhaps TRBD1 (5 bases). Germline lookup yields CDR1 PRHDT and CDR2 FYEKMQ (reference sequence). The CDR3 spans 15 residues. Trimming shortened V by 4 bases and J by 3 bases, and 16 bases separated the two germline ends. The CDR3 nucleotides read TGTGCCAGCAGCTCCACAGGAACGAACCACTACGAGCAGTACTTC. This translates into CASSSTGTNHYEQYF.

J is TRBJ2-1 and V is TRBV13; D is tentatively TRBD1 or TRBD2 (5 bases each). Germline CDR1 is PRHDT and CDR2 is FYEKMQ (reference sequence). Trimming pared 4 bases from V and 7 bases from J, leaving 17 bases between. The CDR3 runs to 15 residues. The CDR3 protein is CASSYYRDGRNEQFF. Written as DNA, the CDR3 is TGTGCCAGCAGCTATTACCGGGACGGAAGAAATGAGCAGTTCTTC.

The chain couples TRBV11-2 to TRBJ1-1; the D is unclear. V was shortened by 8 bases and J by 6 bases, with 28 bases between the two germline ends. The CDR3 totals 17 residues. Germline CDR1 and CDR2: SGHAT and FQNNGV. For the CDR3, the DNA is TGTGCCAGCCTAGCTTATGTTGGACGACATTACACTGCTGAAGCTTTCTTT. As protein: CASLAYVGRHYTAEAFF.

In this sample, this clonotype turned up a few times. The V call is TRBV6-1, the J call TRBJ1-2; D perhaps matches TRBD1 (6 bases). The germline V gene has CDR1 MNHNS and CDR2 SASEGT. The V gene lost 9 bases and the J gene lost 5 bases, with 13 bases spanning the gap. CDR3 length: 12 amino acids. The CDR3 sequence: CASRTVSYGYTF. The CDR3 DNA reads as TGTGCCAGTAGGACAGTCTCTTATGGCTACACCTTC.

The chain carries TRBV10-1 and TRBJ2-5; 14 nucleotides line up with TRBD2. Trimming removed 6 bases from V and 11 bases from J; junction bases left unmatched: 20. Germline V gene lookup returns CDR1 WNHNN and CDR2 SYGVQD (reference sequence). CDR3 length: 18 amino acids. The chain's CDR3 is CASSGTSGGGDPLNEQYF. In nucleotides, the CDR3 is TGCGCCAGCAGCGGGACTAGCGGGGGAGGAGATCCTCTCAATGAGCAGTACTTC.

This clonotype was observed a handful of times. V gene TRBV2 combines with J gene TRBJ1-6; tentative D call: TRBD1 (5 bases). The V gene lost 7 bases and the J gene lost 0 bases, with 7 bases spanning the gap. This CDR3 has 14 amino acids. Per the germline V gene, CDR1 is SNHLY and CDR2 is FYNNEI. CDR3 region: CASKGNSYNSPLHF. The CDR3 nucleotides read TGTGCCAGCAAGGGGAACTCCTATAATTCACCCCTCCACTTT. Full variable domain (remainder filled in from reference TRBV2 and TRBJ1-6): EPEVTQTPSHQVTQMGQEVILRCVPISNHLYFYWYRQILGQKVEFLVSFYNNEISEKSEIFDDQFSVERPDGSNFTLKIRSTKLEDSAMYFCASKGNSYNSPLHFGNGTRLTVT.

V and J are TRBV12-3 or TRBV12-4 and TRBJ2-1, with D perhaps TRBD2 (7 bases). The CDR3 extends over 15 amino acids. With 8 bases removed from V and 3 bases from J, the gap between germline ends came to 17 bases. The CDR3 coding sequence is TGTGCCAGCCCAAAGGGGAGGGGGGGCTACAATGAGCAGTTCTTC. Its protein product is CASPKGRGGYNEQFF.

This clonotype was seen only a few times. The V gene is TRBV11-2, the J gene TRBJ2-7; D is ambiguous. This CDR3 has 13 amino acids. Germline V gene lookup returns CDR1 SGHAT and CDR2 FQNNGV. Trimming removed 0 bases from V and 8 bases from J, with 11 bases in between. CDR3 sequence reads: CASSLDIGQQQYF. Here the CDR3 DNA reads TGTGCCAGCAGCTTAGATATAGGGCAGCAGCAGTACTTC.

This sequence joins TRBV4-2 and TRBJ1-1; D remains unclear. From germline, CDR1 is LGHNA and CDR2 YNFKEQ. CDR3 length: 12 amino acids. V gave up 0 bases and J gave up 7 bases, with 6 bases separating them. The CDR3 region is CASSQDTSEAFF. The CDR3 nucleotides are TGTGCCAGCAGCCAAGATACCAGTGAAGCTTTCTTT.

V is TRBV20-1 and J is TRBJ2-4; 7 nucleotides match TRBD2. This CDR3 is built from 15 residues. Per germline, CDR1 DFQATT and CDR2 SNEGSKA (reference sequence). The V segment lost 2 bases and the J segment 4 bases; nucleotides outside the gene matches: 8. CDR3 nucleotides: TGCAGTGCTAGACAACCAGCGGGAAAGAAAAACATTCAGTACTTC. It yields the protein CSARQPAGKKNIQYF.

V usage is TRBV7-2 and J usage is TRBJ2-3, with D hard to call. Germline lookup yields CDR1 SGHTA and CDR2 FQGNSA. V gave up 8 bases and J gave up 0 bases, with 6 bases separating them. This CDR3 spans 12 amino acids. The CDR3 spells CASATSTDTQYF. The CDR3 nucleotides are TGTGCCAGCGCCACTAGCACAGATACGCAGTATTTT.

Remarks on this clonotype: A read error may produce the germline difference seen at one junction end. This chain joins TRBV29-1 and TRBJ2-3; 14 bases line up with TRBD2. CDR1 and CDR2 from the germline V gene are SQVTM and ANQGSEA. The CDR3 covers 16 residues. Here the CDR3 reads CGVEGTSGGSTDTQYF. The CDR3 DNA follows: TGCGGCGTTGAAGGGACTAGCGGGGGTAGCACGGATACGCAGTATTTT.

This clonotype has just a few counts. This chain joins TRBV12-3 or TRBV12-4 and TRBJ2-5; no clear D gene. Trimming pared 5 bases from V and 11 bases from J, leaving 15 bases between. The CDR3 has 12 amino acids. The CDR3 sequence is CASSAGNNEQYF. CDR3 DNA: TGTGCCAGCAGTGCAGGAAACAATGAGCAGTACTTC.

The chain has TRBV24-1 and TRBJ2-2; D not resolved. The V end was cut by 4 bases, the J end by 6 bases, with 17 bases between. CDR3 length: 16 amino acids. Germline CDR1 KGHDR, CDR2 SFDVKD. The CDR3 spells CATSEKSFFSPGELFF. The CDR3 DNA sequence: TGTGCCACCAGTGAAAAGAGCTTTTTCTCTCCCGGGGAGCTGTTTTTT.

In this sample, this clonotype turned up a few times. V is TRBV3-1 and J is TRBJ1-2; D is undetermined. CDR1 LGHDT and CDR2 YNNKEL come from the germline V gene (reference sequence). The CDR3 consists of 15 residues. The V end was cut by 1 base, the J end by 3 bases, with 12 bases between. CDR3 sequence reads: CASSQVPGSYYGYTF. In DNA, the CDR3 is TGTGCCAGCAGCCAAGTACCGGGATCTTACTATGGCTACACCTTC. Full variable domain (missing parts from reference TRBV3-1 and TRBJ1-2): DTAVSQTPKYLVTQMGNDKSIKCEQNLGHDTMYWYKQDSKKFLKIMFSYNNKELIINETVPNRFSPKSPDKAHLNLHINSLELGDSAVYFCASSQVPGSYYGYTFGSGTRLTVV.

This chain links TRBV7-6 with TRBJ2-7; perhaps D is TRBD1 or TRBD2 (6 bases each). Looked up from germline, CDR1 is SGHVS and CDR2 is FNYEAQ. The V end lost 5 bases, the J end lost 7 bases, and 18 bases lay between the germline ends. This CDR3 spans 14 amino acids. CDR3 loop: CASSPVGGYGEQYF. Here the CDR3 DNA reads TGTGCCAGCAGCCCAGTAGGGGGGTATGGTGAGCAGTACTTC.

This clonotype has at least ten counts. The V and J genes are TRBV6-5 and TRBJ1-2; a possible D gene is TRBD1 (5 bases). Germline values: CDR1 MNHEY, CDR2 SVGAGI. The V end was cut by 6 bases, the J end by 4 bases, with 21 bases between. The CDR3 sequence is 16 residues long. CDR3 coding DNA: TGTGCCAGCAGGGACTTCGGGGGGAACCTAGCCTATGGCTACACCTTC. This encodes CASRDFGGNLAYGYTF.

The rearrangement joins TRBV14 to TRBJ2-1; possibly TRBD2 for D (5 bases). Germline V CDR1 and CDR2: SGHDN, FVKESK. The CDR3 extends over 15 amino acids. The V end was cut by 1 base, the J end by 6 bases, with 13 bases between. The CDR3 reads CASSQGTGKLNEQFF. CDR3 nucleotide sequence: TGTGCCAGCAGCCAAGGGACGGGGAAACTCAATGAGCAGTTCTTC.

The chain couples TRBV12-3 or TRBV12-4 to TRBJ2-5; D is perhaps TRBD1 or TRBD2 (6 bases each). V lost 5 bases to trimming and J lost 11 bases, with 21 bases between them. The CDR3 extends over 14 amino acids. CDR3 nucleotides: TGTGCCAGCAGTCCCATAGGGGGGTACAATGAGCAGTACTTC. Amino acid sequence: CASSPIGGYNEQYF.

This chain links TRBV7-9 with TRBJ2-1; 7 nucleotides line up with TRBD2. The CDR3 totals 18 residues. The trim removed 4 bases at V and 13 bases at J, leaving 25 bases unmatched. Germline CDR1 is SEHNR and CDR2 is FQNEAQ (reference sequence). As DNA, the CDR3 is TGTGCCAGCAGCTCTTTAGCGGTAACTAGCGACCTCCAAGAGACCCAGTTCTTC. It translates to CASSSLAVTSDLQETQFF.

This clonotype occurred many times. V usage is TRBV5-6 and J usage is TRBJ2-1; D uncertain. With 0 bases removed from V and 2 bases from J, the gap between germline ends came to 9 bases. This CDR3 is built from 15 residues. Germline CDR1 and CDR2: SGHDT and YYEEEE. The DNA of the CDR3 is TGTGCCAGCAGCTTGGGACCGGCGCCCTACAATGAGCAGTTCTTC. It specifies CASSLGPAPYNEQFF.

The CDR3 DNA follows: TGTGCCAGCATGCGAGGCGGGACAGGGACCTACGAGCAGTACTTC. Translating gives CASMRGGTGTYEQYF. The chain couples TRBV13 to TRBJ2-7, with TRBD1 matching 9 bases. J was trimmed by 2 bases and V by 7 bases; bases with no gene match: 9. This CDR3 has 15 amino acids. Germline CDR1 is PRHDT and CDR2 is FYEKMQ (reference sequence).

The chain is built from TRBV7-2 and TRBJ2-5; D not certain. The V end lost 0 bases, the J end lost 11 bases, and 10 bases lay between the germline ends. CDR3 length equals 12 residues. Looked up from germline, CDR1 is SGHTA and CDR2 is FQGNSA. This CDR3 is CASSLAIGEQYF. The CDR3 DNA reads TGTGCCAGCAGCTTAGCGATTGGTGAGCAGTACTTC. The full variable domain, with the rest looked up from reference TRBV7-2 and TRBJ2-5, is GAGVSQSPSNKVTEKGKDVELRCDPISGHTALYWYRQSLGQGLEFLIYFQGNSAPDKSGLPSDRFSAERTGGSVSTLTIQRTQQEDSAVYLCASSLAIGEQYFGPGTRLLVL.

With regard to this clonotype: This could be a read error, since a much larger clone is one nucleotide away. The genes are TRBV4-1 and TRBJ2-7; tentatively, D is TRBD1 (6 bases). The J call may be incorrect, as the DNA end agrees better with TRBJ2-1. The V gene's germline CDR1 is MGHRA and CDR2 YSYEKL. The CDR3 runs to 14 residues. The CDR3 coding sequence is TGCGCCAGCAGCCAAGAACAACAGGGTTACGAGCAGTTCTTC. Translating it yields CASSQEQQGYEQFF.

The V gene is TRBV29-1, the J gene TRBJ1-1; TRBD1 is a possible D gene (6 bases). The V end was cut by 4 bases, the J end by 6 bases, with 15 bases between. CDR1 and CDR2 from the germline V gene are SQVTM and ANQGSEA. The CDR3 runs to 13 residues. In DNA, the CDR3 is TGCAGCGTTGCCACACAGGGATGGGCTGAAGCTTTCTTT. Its protein product is CSVATQGWAEAFF.

The CDR3 sequence: CASRIGESETNYGYTF. Written as DNA, the CDR3 is TGTGCCAGCAGGATAGGGGAAAGCGAAACTAACTATGGCTACACCTTC. The chain combines TRBV11-1 with TRBJ1-2; a weak D match, TRBD1 (5 bases). Trimming shortened V by 6 bases and J by 0 bases, and 17 bases separated the two germline ends. This CDR3 is built from 16 residues. Germline loops: CDR1 SGHAT, CDR2 FQDESV (reference sequence).

In its sample, this clonotype was seen a few times. The genes are TRBV7-2 and TRBJ1-2; D ambiguous. The germline V and J ends were trimmed by 4 bases and 4 bases, with 13 bases remaining between them. CDR1 is SGHTA and CDR2 is FQGNSA in the germline V gene. The CDR3 is made up of 14 amino acids. This CDR3 is CASSYHGGPYGYTF. The DNA for the CDR3 is TGTGCCAGCAGCTACCACGGCGGCCCCTATGGCTACACCTTC.

The J gene is TRBJ1-2, the V gene TRBV2; 7 positions match TRBD1. V was pared by 3 bases and J by 8 bases, with 3 bases of the junction left unmatched. There are 12 residues in the CDR3. CDR1 is SNHLY and CDR2 is FYNNEI in the germline V gene. The CDR3 sequence is CASSDRGRGYTF. DNA of the CDR3: TGTGCCAGCAGTGATAGGGGGCGAGGCTACACCTTC.